A single sample gave rise to the 12 T cell receptor beta chains below, sequenced in a study of cytomegalovirus exposure and HLA in healthy donors. Vbeta (60) and Jbeta (13) primers were used in the PCR. Using immunoSEQ multiplex PCR, the repertoire was profiled, and TCRdb retains in-frame clones only, with some absent. This sample yields approximately 200,000 clones, of which 80% to 85% are seen a single time; around 6% belongs to the top ten. Sequencing was done on a sample of PBMCs. The receptor set was obtained from a woman aged 45 to 65 in good health and CMV-seropositive.

V is TRBV28 and J is TRBJ2-5; D is possibly TRBD2 (5 bases). The DNA end favors TRBJ2-7, so the J call may be wrong. Germline V CDR1 and CDR2: MDHEN, SYDVKM. The CDR3 has 15 amino acids. CDR3: CASSPSGYFDYEQYF. For the CDR3, the DNA is TGTGCCAGCAGCCCTTCGGGGTATTTTGACTACGAGCAGTACTTC.

The gene calls are TRBV2 and TRBJ1-1, with a possible D match to TRBD1 (6 bases). Germline CDR1 SNHLY, CDR2 FYNNEI. The CDR3 has 15 residues. V shed 7 bases and J shed 0 bases, with 15 bases lying between them. CDR3 sequence: CASIRTATMNTEAFF. In DNA form, the CDR3 reads TGTGCCAGCATAAGGACAGCCACCATGAACACTGAAGCTTTCTTT.

The CDR3 spells CASHPAGGGAMNTEAFF. The CDR3 bases are TGTGCCAGCCACCCGGCGGGTGGGGGGGCCATGAACACTGAAGCTTTCTTT. This chain connects TRBV28 to TRBJ1-1; D might be TRBD1 (6 bases). The germline V gene has CDR1 MDHEN and CDR2 SYDVKM. V lost 8 bases and J lost 0, with 22 bases in between. The CDR3 spans 17 residues.

The chain combines TRBV10-3 with TRBJ2-5; TRBD1 aligns across 7 bases. Looked up from germline, CDR1 is ENHRY and CDR2 is SYGVKD. V shed 8 bases, J shed 3 bases, and the junction held 6 bases outside the gene matches. CDR3 length equals 13 residues. Here the CDR3 DNA reads TGTGCCATCTCGTACAGGGGTGAAGAGACCCAGTACTTC. Its translation: CAISYRGEETQYF.

The chain recombines TRBV14 with TRBJ2-7; D not certain. The CDR3 totals 11 residues. Germline CDR1 is SGHDN and CDR2 is FVKESK. V was trimmed by 0 bases and J by 6 bases, leaving 3 bases between them. The CDR3 loop reads CASSQEREQYF. In DNA, the CDR3 is TGTGCCAGCAGCCAAGAGCGCGAGCAGTACTTC.

The V call is TRBV7-2, the J call TRBJ2-1, with 10 bases aligning to TRBD1. With V trimmed by 5 bases and J by 7 bases, 14 bases remained unmatched. Germline V gene sequence: CDR1 SGHTA, CDR2 FQGNSA. The CDR3 is 17 residues long. This CDR3 is CASSPRTTGGEGNEQFF. CDR3 DNA sequence: TGTGCCAGCAGCCCCCGAACGACAGGGGGCGAGGGTAATGAGCAGTTCTTC.

The chain employs TRBV11-2 and TRBJ1-6; D is undetermined. This CDR3 comprises 14 residues. V was pared by 4 bases and J by 7 bases, with 11 bases between. CDR1 is SGHAT and CDR2 is FQNNGV in the germline V gene. CDR3 in DNA: TGTGCCAGCAGCTCCATTCGCGGGAATTCACCCCTCCACTTT. Encoded protein: CASSSIRGNSPLHF.

V is TRBV2 and J is TRBJ1-5; D may be TRBD1 (6 bases). The length of the CDR3 is 17 residues. Germline loops: CDR1 SNHLY, CDR2 FYNNEI. V shed 0 bases and J shed 1 base, with 13 bases lying between them. The CDR3 is CASSEAFRGASNQPQHF. DNA for the CDR3: TGTGCCAGCAGTGAAGCATTTCGGGGGGCGAGCAATCAGCCCCAGCATTTT.

This rearrangement joins TRBV11-2 to TRBJ2-5, with 7 bases lining up with TRBD1. The CDR3 is made up of 18 amino acids. Germline trimming cut 5 bases from V and 5 bases from J; bases unmatched to any gene: 20. Germline CDR1 and CDR2: SGHAT and FQNNGV. DNA for the CDR3: TGTGCCAGCAGCCAGACTATGTACCGGGACAGCCACAAGGAGACCCAGTACTTC. It is translated as CASSQTMYRDSHKETQYF.

The rearrangement joins TRBV19 to TRBJ1-2; 7 bases align to TRBD1. Germline V gene data show CDR1 as LNHDA and CDR2 as SQIVND (reference sequence). After removal of 6 bases from V and 0 bases from J, the junction contained 4 bases not matched to a gene. The CDR3 covers 14 residues. The DNA of the CDR3 is TGTGCCAGTAGGAGGACAGGATCTAACTATGGCTACACCTTC. The encoded protein is CASRRTGSNYGYTF.

This rearrangement joins TRBV7-8 to TRBJ2-1, with 12 positions matching TRBD2. From germline, CDR1 is SGHVS and CDR2 FQNEAQ. Trimming removed 4 bases from V and 4 bases from J; junction bases left unmatched: 2. CDR3 length: 15 amino acids. The CDR3 protein is CASSSGLAGYNEQFF. In DNA form, the CDR3 reads TGTGCCAGCAGCTCAGGACTAGCGGGGTACAATGAGCAGTTCTTC. Full variable domain (outside the CDR3, taken from reference TRBV7-8 and TRBJ2-1): GAGVSQSPRYKVAKRGQDVALRCDPISGHVSLFWYQQALGQGPEFLTYFQNEAQLDKSGLPSDRFFAERPEGSVSTLKIQRTQQEDSAVYLCASSSGLAGYNEQFFGPGTRLTVL.

CDR3 sequence reads: CASSRSYEQYF. The CDR3 coding sequence is TGTGCCAGCAGCAGGAGCTACGAGCAGTACTTC. The chain employs TRBV11-2 and TRBJ2-7; no clear D. Germline CDR1 reads SGHAT; CDR2 reads FQNNGV. Trimming left V 5 bases short and J 3 bases short, with 5 bases between. There are 11 residues in the CDR3.